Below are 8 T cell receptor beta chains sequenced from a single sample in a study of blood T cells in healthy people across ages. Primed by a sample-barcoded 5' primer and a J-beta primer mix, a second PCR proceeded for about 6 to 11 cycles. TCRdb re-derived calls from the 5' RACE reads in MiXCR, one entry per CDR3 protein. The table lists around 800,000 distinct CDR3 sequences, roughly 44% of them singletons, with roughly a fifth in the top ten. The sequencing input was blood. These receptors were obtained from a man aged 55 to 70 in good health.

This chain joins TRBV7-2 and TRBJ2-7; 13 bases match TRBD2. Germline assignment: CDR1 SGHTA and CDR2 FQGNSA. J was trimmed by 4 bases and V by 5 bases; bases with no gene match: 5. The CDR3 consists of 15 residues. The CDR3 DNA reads TGTGCCAGCAGCAAGACTAGCGGGGGGTTTTACGAGCAGTACTTC. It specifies CASSKTSGGFYEQYF.

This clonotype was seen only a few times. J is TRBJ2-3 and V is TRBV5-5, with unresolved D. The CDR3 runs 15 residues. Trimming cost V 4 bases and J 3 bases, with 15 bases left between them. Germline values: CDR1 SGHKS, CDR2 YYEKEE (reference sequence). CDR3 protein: CASSNRSLGTDTQYF. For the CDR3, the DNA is TGTGCCAGCAGCAACCGGTCCCTCGGGACAGATACGCAGTATTTT.

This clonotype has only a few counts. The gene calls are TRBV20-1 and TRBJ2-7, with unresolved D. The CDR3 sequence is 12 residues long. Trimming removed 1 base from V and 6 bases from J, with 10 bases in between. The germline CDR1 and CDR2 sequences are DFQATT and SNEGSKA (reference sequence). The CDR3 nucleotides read TGCAGTGCTAGAGGCAGGACGGGCGAGCAGTACTTC. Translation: CSARGRTGEQYF.

The CDR3 sequence: CASSPGQGRPGYTF. In DNA form, the CDR3 reads TGTGCCAGCAGCCCCGGACAGGGACGCCCTGGCTACACCTTC. The chain uses TRBV5-6 and TRBJ1-2; TRBD1 matches 8 bases. The CDR3 is made up of 14 amino acids. V lost 4 bases, J lost 7 bases, and 9 bases stayed unmatched. Germline CDR1 SGHDT, CDR2 YYEEEE.

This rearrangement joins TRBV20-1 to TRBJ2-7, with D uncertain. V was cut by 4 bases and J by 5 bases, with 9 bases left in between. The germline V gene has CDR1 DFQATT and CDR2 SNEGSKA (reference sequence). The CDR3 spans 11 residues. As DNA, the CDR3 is TGCAGTGCTACTGTGCTCGACGAGCAGTACTTC. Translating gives CSATVLDEQYF.

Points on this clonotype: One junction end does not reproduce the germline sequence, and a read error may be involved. CDR3 coding DNA: TGTGCCAGCAGCGTGGATCAGGGACTCCAAGGGACCCAGTACTTC. Protein product: CASSVDQGLQGTQYF. This rearrangement joins TRBV11-1 to TRBJ2-5, with a weak D call TRBD2 (6 bases). This CDR3 spans 15 amino acids. The germline V gene encodes CDR1 SGHAT and CDR2 FQDESV (reference sequence).

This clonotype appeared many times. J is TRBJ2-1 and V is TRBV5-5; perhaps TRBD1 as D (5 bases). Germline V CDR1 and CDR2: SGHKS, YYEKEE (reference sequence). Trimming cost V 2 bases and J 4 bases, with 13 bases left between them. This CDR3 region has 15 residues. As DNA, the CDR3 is TGTGCCAGCAGCTTCTTAGGACAAACTTACAATGAGCAGTTCTTC. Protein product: CASSFLGQTYNEQFF.

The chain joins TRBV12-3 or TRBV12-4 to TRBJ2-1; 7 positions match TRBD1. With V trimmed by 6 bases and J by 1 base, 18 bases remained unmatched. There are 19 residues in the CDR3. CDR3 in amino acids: CASSPLPGQPFSSYNEQFF. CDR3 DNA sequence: TGTGCCAGCAGCCCGTTACCGGGACAGCCTTTTTCTTCCTACAATGAGCAGTTCTTC.